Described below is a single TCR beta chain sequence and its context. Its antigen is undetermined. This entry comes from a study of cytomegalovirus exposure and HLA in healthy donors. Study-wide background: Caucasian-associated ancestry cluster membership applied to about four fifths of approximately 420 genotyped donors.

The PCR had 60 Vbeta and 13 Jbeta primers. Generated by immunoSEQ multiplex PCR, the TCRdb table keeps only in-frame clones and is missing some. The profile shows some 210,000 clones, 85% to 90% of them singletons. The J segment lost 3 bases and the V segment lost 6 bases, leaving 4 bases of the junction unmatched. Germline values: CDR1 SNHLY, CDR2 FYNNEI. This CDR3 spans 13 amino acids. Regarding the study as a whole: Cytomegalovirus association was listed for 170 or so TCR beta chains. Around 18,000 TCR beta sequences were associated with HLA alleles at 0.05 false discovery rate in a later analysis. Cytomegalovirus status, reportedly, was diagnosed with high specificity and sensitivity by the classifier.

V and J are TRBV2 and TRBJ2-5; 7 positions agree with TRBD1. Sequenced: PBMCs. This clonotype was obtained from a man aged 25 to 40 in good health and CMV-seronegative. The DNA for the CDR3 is TGTGCCAGCAGAACAGGGGCTAAAGAGACCCAGTACTTC. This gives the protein CASRTGAKETQYF. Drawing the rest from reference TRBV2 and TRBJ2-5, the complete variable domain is EPEVTQTPSHQVTQMGQEVILRCVPISNHLYFYWYRQILGQKVEFLVSFYNNEISEKSEIFDDQFSVERPDGSNFTLKIRSTKLEDSAMYFCASRTGAKETQYFGPGTRLLVL.